The 3 T cell receptor beta chains below were found in one sample sequenced in a study of blood T cell repertoires in COVID-19 (dated by TCRdb to the early 2020s). Library method: the immunoSEQ multiplex PCR assay. The table was pulled from immuneACCESS by TCRdb, which kept in-frame rearrangements only. Such tables lose some clones; where checked, under half of the loss comes from unresolved V genes, and the rest has no known cause. This sample gives about 58,000 clones in total; 89% of them show up just once. The ten largest account for 14% of the sample. The source material was peripheral blood. Receptors were obtained from a woman aged 55-70 years with active COVID-19.

The chain uses TRBV27 and TRBJ2-5, with 7 bases that match TRBD2. Trimming removed 6 bases from V and 6 bases from J; junction bases left unmatched: 4. Germline V gives CDR1 MNHEY, CDR2 SMNVEV (reference sequence). CDR3 length equals 12 residues. CDR3 amino acids: CASRRDYQTQYF. The CDR3 coding sequence is TGTGCCAGCAGGCGGGACTACCAGACCCAGTACTTC.

This chain uses TRBV13 with TRBJ1-4; unclear D gene. The CDR3 has 14 residues. Germline V gene lookup returns CDR1 PRHDT and CDR2 FYEKMQ (reference sequence). Trimming stripped 3 bases from V and 3 bases from J, with 8 bases between. DNA of the CDR3: TGTGCCAGCAGCTTTAGACAATCTAATGAAAAACTGTTTTTT. Translated, it gives CASSFRQSNEKLFF. Combining the CDR3 with reference TRBV13 and TRBJ1-4 gives the whole variable domain AAGVIQSPRHLIKEKRETATLKCYPIPRHDTVYWYQQGPGQDPQFLISFYEKMQSDKGSIPDRFSAQQFSDYHSELNMSSLELGDSALYFCASSFRQSNEKLFFGSGTQLSVL.

The V call is TRBV6-5, the J call TRBJ2-2, with TRBD1 identical over 9 bases. V lost 5 bases to trimming and J lost 5 bases; unmatched junction nucleotides: 3. Germline CDR1 MNHEY, CDR2 SVGAGI. The CDR3 runs to 14 residues. The CDR3 bases are TGTGCCAGCAGTCGGGACAGGGTTACCGGGGAGCTGTTTTTT. Translated: CASSRDRVTGELFF.